These 10 T cell receptor beta chains originate from one sample sequenced in a study of T cell responses to AZD1222 COVID-19 vaccine. The table came from immunoSEQ multiplex PCR; TCRdb's copy has only in-frame clones and leaves some out. The sample yields about 140,000 clones, more than 80% seen once. Sequenced material: peripheral blood, taken on day 0 of MenACWY control vaccination. Every receptor here comes from an adult in good health.

This chain links TRBV7-9 with TRBJ1-2; TRBD1 agrees at 9 bases. The germline CDR1 and CDR2 sequences are SEHNR and FQNEAQ (reference sequence). The CDR3 runs 16 residues. V shed 5 bases, J shed 0 bases, and the junction held 7 bases outside the gene matches. The DNA for the CDR3 is TGTGCCAGCAGCCCCCGGGACAGGGAAGCTAACTATGGCTACACCTTC. Protein: CASSPRDREANYGYTF.

The chain is built from TRBV5-1 and TRBJ1-2; D remains ambiguous. The CDR3 totals 13 residues. V lost 1 base and J 2 bases, leaving 6 bases between the germline ends. Germline V gene sequence: CDR1 SGHRS, CDR2 YFSETQ. CDR3 DNA: TGCGCCAGCAGCTTGCCGGAGAACTATGGCTACACCTTC. This translates into CASSLPENYGYTF.

The rearrangement joins TRBV7-3 to TRBJ2-3; TRBD2 matches at 8 bases. Germline assignment: CDR1 SGHTA and CDR2 FQGTGA. V shed 2 bases, J shed 5 bases, and the junction held 6 bases outside the gene matches. CDR3 length: 15 amino acids. CDR3 in amino acids: CASSLRRGARDTQYF. In DNA form, the CDR3 reads TGTGCCAGCAGCTTACGGCGGGGGGCCAGAGATACGCAGTATTTT.

The chain links TRBV7-9 to TRBJ1-4, with unresolved D. The CDR3 is 15 residues long. Trimming pared 1 base from V and 7 bases from J, leaving 13 bases between. Germline V gene sequence: CDR1 SEHNR, CDR2 FQNEAQ (reference sequence). For the CDR3, the DNA is TGTGCCAGCAGCTTAGTGAGGGCAACGGGTGAAAAACTGTTTTTT. This translates into CASSLVRATGEKLFF. The full variable domain, rest sourced from reference TRBV7-9 and TRBJ1-4, is DTGVSQNPRHKITKRGQNVTFRCDPISEHNRLYWYRQTLGQGPEFLTYFQNEAQLEKSRLLSDRFSAERPKGSFSTLEIQRTEQGDSAMYLCASSLVRATGEKLFFGSGTQLSVL.

The J gene is TRBJ1-2, the V gene TRBV5-1; the D is unclear. Trimming left V 0 bases short and J 0 bases short, with 9 bases between. Looked up from germline, CDR1 is SGHRS and CDR2 is YFSETQ. This CDR3 is built from 15 residues. The DNA of the CDR3 is TGCGCCAGCAGCTTGGGGACGGCCGCTAACTATGGCTACACCTTC. Translated: CASSLGTAANYGYTF. Supplemented by reference TRBV5-1 and TRBJ1-2, the full variable domain reads KAGVTQTPRYLIKTRGQQVTLSCSPISGHRSVSWYQQTPGQGLQFLFEYFSETQRNKGNFPGRFSGRQFSNSRSEMNVSTLELGDSALYLCASSLGTAANYGYTFGSGTRLTVV.

The chain couples TRBV2 to TRBJ1-2; D unclear. The CDR3 is made up of 10 amino acids. Germline CDR1 and CDR2: SNHLY and FYNNEI. Trimming pared 8 bases from V and 4 bases from J, leaving 5 bases between. CDR3 sequence: CASGVYGYTF. The CDR3 DNA reads TGTGCCAGCGGAGTCTATGGCTACACCTTC. The complete variable domain, with remaining parts taken from reference TRBV2 and TRBJ1-2, reads EPEVTQTPSHQVTQMGQEVILRCVPISNHLYFYWYRQILGQKVEFLVSFYNNEISEKSEIFDDQFSVERPDGSNFTLKIRSTKLEDSAMYFCASGVYGYTFGSGTRLTVV.

The chain couples TRBV4-1 to TRBJ2-7, with no clear D. CDR1 and CDR2 from the germline V gene are MGHRA and YSYEKL. The CDR3 runs 12 residues. With 1 base removed from V and 7 bases from J, the gap between germline ends came to 8 bases. The CDR3 loop is CASSQGGREQYF. The CDR3 bases are TGCGCCAGCAGCCAAGGGGGTAGGGAGCAGTACTTC.

The CDR3 protein is CASSLRADLPTSEQYF. The CDR3 nucleotides are TGTGCCAGCAGCCTTCGGGCCGATCTGCCTACGAGCGAGCAGTACTTC. The genes are TRBV3-1 (or the pseudogene TRBV3-2) and TRBJ2-7; D gene unclear. The germline gives CDR1 LGHDT, CDR2 YNNKEL (reference sequence). V dropped 4 bases and J dropped 6 bases, with 22 bases sitting between them. CDR3 length: 16 amino acids.

CDR3 in DNA: TGTGCCACCAGCAGACTTCGACAGGGTGGGGGTCAGCCCCAGCATTTT. Translating gives CATSRLRQGGGQPQHF. The chain combines TRBV15 with TRBJ1-5; 7 bases line up with TRBD1. The germline V gene encodes CDR1 LNHNV and CDR2 YYDKDF (reference sequence). The V gene end was trimmed by 2 bases and the J gene end by 6 bases; junction bases not matched to a gene: 10. The CDR3 consists of 16 residues.

This chain links TRBV5-5 with TRBJ1-1; D ambiguous. The CDR3 sequence is 15 residues long. Trimming shortened V by 4 bases and J by 3 bases, and 16 bases separated the two germline ends. CDR1 is SGHKS and CDR2 is YYEKEE in the germline V gene (reference sequence). The DNA for the CDR3 is TGTGCCAGCAGCCAAGGTCCGTATCGGGACACTGAAGCTTTCTTT. Translation: CASSQGPYRDTEAFF.